What follows describes a single T cell receptor (beta chain). An end of the junction does not agree with germline; a read error may underlie this. The CDR3 loop spans 16 amino acids. Sample-barcoded 5' priming and a J-beta primer mix drove a second PCR of roughly 6 to 12 cycles. TCRdb ran MiXCR on the 5' RACE reads and lists one entry per CDR3 protein. The sample has over 700,000 distinct CDR3 sequences, around a quarter seen once; the top ten hold 8% to 10%. The sample belongs to a study of blood T cells in healthy people across ages. The sample was also linked to a second study, of T cells of mothers and their children. That study adds: About 2.8 million TCR beta reads per child versus over 9.5 million per mother.

The source of this sequence is a boy younger than 18 in good health. The genes are TRBV12-3 or TRBV12-4 and TRBJ1-2; tentative D call: TRBD1 (6 bases). The sequencing sample was made of blood. CDR3 nucleotides: TGTGCCGGCAGTTCCGTGGGGGGGGCCATATCCGGTGGCTACACCTTC. Amino acids: CAGSSVGGAISGGYTF.